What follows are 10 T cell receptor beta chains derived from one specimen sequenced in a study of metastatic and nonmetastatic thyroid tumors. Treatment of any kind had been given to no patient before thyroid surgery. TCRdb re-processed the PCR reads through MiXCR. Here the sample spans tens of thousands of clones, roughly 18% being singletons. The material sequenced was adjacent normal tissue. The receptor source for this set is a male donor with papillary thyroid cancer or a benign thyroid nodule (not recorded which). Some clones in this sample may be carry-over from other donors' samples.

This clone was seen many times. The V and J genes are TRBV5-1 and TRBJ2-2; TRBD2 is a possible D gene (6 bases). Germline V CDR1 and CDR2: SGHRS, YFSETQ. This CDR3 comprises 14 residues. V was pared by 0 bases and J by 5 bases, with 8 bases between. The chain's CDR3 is CASSLDGRTGELFF. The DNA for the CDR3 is TGCGCCAGCAGCTTGGATGGGAGGACCGGGGAGCTGTTTTTT.

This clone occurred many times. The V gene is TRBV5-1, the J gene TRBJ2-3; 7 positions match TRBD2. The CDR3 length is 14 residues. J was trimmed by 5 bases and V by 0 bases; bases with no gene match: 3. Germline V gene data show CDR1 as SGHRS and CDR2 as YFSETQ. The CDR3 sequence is CASSLVSGGDTQYF. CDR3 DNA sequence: TGCGCCAGCAGCTTGGTATCGGGGGGAGATACGCAGTATTTT.

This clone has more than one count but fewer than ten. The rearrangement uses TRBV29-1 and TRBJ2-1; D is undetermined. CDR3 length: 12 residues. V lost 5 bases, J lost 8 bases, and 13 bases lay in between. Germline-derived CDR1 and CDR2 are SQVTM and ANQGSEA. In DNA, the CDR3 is TGCAGCGTTCCAGTACAATGGGATGAGCAGTTCTTC. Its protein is CSVPVQWDEQFF.

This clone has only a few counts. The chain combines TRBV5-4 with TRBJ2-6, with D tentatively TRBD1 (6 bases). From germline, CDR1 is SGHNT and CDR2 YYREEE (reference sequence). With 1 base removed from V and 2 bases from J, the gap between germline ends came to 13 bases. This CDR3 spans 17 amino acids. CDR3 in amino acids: CASSLIYAGAGANVLTF. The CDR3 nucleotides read TGTGCCAGCAGCTTGATATACGCAGGGGCTGGGGCCAACGTCCTGACTTTC. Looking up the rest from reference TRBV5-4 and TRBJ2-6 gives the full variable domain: ETGVTQSPTHLIKTRGQQVTLRCSSQSGHNTVSWYQQALGQGPQFIFQYYREEENGRGNFPPRFSGLQFPNYSSELNVNALELDDSALYLCASSLIYAGAGANVLTFGAGSRLTVL.

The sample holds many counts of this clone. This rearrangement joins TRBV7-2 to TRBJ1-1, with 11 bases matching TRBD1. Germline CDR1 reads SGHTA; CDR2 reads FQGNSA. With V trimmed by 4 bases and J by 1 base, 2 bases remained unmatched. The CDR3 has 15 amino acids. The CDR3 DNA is TGTGCCAGCAGCTCGGACAGGGGGCCGAACACTGAAGCTTTCTTT. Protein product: CASSSDRGPNTEAFF.

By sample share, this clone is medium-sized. The CDR3 nucleotides read TGTGCCAGCAGTTATCTACAGACTGGAAACACCATATATTTT. Its protein product is CASSYLQTGNTIYF. The chain joins TRBV6-6 to TRBJ1-3; D remains unclear. The CDR3 is 14 residues long. Germline V lookup: CDR1 MNHNY, CDR2 SVGAGI (reference sequence). The germline V and J ends were trimmed by 3 bases and 2 bases, with 8 bases remaining between them.

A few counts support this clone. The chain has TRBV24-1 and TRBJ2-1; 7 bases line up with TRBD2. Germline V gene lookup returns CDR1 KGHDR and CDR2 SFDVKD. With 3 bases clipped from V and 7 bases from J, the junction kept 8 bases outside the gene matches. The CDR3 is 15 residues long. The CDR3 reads CATSDRREGRNEQFF. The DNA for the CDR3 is TGTGCCACCAGTGATCGGAGGGAGGGCCGAAATGAGCAGTTCTTC.

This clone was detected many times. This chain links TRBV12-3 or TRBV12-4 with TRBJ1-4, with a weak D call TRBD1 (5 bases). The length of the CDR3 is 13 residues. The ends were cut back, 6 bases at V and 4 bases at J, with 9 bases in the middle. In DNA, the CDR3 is TGTGCCAGCAGCTACGACAGTAATGAAAAACTGTTTTTT. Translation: CASSYDSNEKLFF.

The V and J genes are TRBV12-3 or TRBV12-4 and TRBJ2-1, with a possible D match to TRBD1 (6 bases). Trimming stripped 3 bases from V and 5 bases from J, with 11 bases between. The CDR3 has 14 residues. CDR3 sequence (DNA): TGTGCCAGCAGTTTCGCACAGGGCGACAATGAGCAGTTCTTC. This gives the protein CASSFAQGDNEQFF.

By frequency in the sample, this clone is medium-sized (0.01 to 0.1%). CDR3 residues: CAWSSGSYNSPLHF. The CDR3 bases are TGTGCCTGGAGTAGTGGGTCCTATAATTCACCCCTCCACTTT. The V and J genes are TRBV30 and TRBJ1-6, with D hard to call. The CDR3 has 14 residues. In germline, CDR1 is GTSNPN, CDR2 SVGIG (reference sequence). V dropped 2 bases and J dropped 1 base, with 6 bases sitting between them. Full variable domain (remainder filled in from reference TRBV30 and TRBJ1-6): SQTIHQWPATLVQPVGSPLSLECTVEGTSNPNLYWYRQAAGRGLQLLFYSVGIGQISSEVPQNLSASRPQDRQFILSSKKLLLSDSGFYLCAWSSGSYNSPLHFGNGTRLTVT.